The T cell receptor beta chain under discussion was sequenced for a study of shared clonotypes between healthy human individuals. Assay: immunoSEQ multiplex PCR; the TCRdb copy retains only in-frame clones and omits some. The top ten hold 0.5% to 0.6% of the sample, which has about 1 million clones, about 84% seen once. This CDR3 comprises 12 residues. V was cut by 1 base and J by 8 bases, with 9 bases left in between. Germline V lookup: CDR1 SGHNT, CDR2 YYREEE (reference sequence). This TCR came from a man aged 18-30 years in good health. Some clones in this sample may be carry-over from other donors' samples. The chain recombines TRBV5-4 with TRBJ1-2, with D unclear. The sequenced sample consisted of memory CD4+ T cells from PBMCs. Subset here: CD45RA-negative fraction. The chain's CDR3 is CASSLPLSGYTF. CDR3 nucleotides: TGTGCCAGCAGCTTGCCCCTTAGCGGCTACACCTTC. Variable domain in full (rest from reference TRBV5-4 and TRBJ1-2): ETGVTQSPTHLIKTRGQQVTLRCSSQSGHNTVSWYQQALGQGPQFIFQYYREEENGRGNFPPRFSGLQFPNYSSELNVNALELDDSALYLCASSLPLSGYTFGSGTRLTVV.